This T cell receptor (beta chain) was identified in a study of T-cell reconstitution after alpha-beta-depleted transplantation in children. Findings and limits, study-wide: There were reportedly several hundred expanded graft clones from which alpha-beta T cells came about two months after transplant. Several patients had high TCRbeta diversity at day 60; it came from surviving recipient T cells and thymic progenitors.

This clonotype was recorded a few times. As yet, its antigen is unknown. Unmatched junction bases numbered 6, after V lost 5 bases and J lost 1 base. Per the germline V gene, CDR1 is SGHTA and CDR2 is FQGTGA. CDR3 length equals 16 residues. TCRbeta library construction was performed incorporating unique molecular identifiers. TCRdb reprocessed the PCR reads with MiXCR, giving one entry per CDR3 protein. Of 250,000 to 400,000 distinct CDR3 sequences listed, about a quarter are singletons. This sequence originates from a male patient aged 10 to 17 who had a stem cell transplant for acute lymphoblastic leukemia, so the T cells may come from the graft donor. This sequence joins TRBV7-3 and TRBJ2-3, with TRBD2 identical over 10 bases. Sequencing used PBMCs, mostly from graft donor cells, obtained 180 days after TCRalphabeta/CD19-depleted stem cell transplant. CDR3 protein: CASSPTGTSGTDTQYF. The CDR3 DNA follows: TGTGCCAGCAGCCCAACCGGGACTAGCGGCACAGATACGCAGTATTTT.